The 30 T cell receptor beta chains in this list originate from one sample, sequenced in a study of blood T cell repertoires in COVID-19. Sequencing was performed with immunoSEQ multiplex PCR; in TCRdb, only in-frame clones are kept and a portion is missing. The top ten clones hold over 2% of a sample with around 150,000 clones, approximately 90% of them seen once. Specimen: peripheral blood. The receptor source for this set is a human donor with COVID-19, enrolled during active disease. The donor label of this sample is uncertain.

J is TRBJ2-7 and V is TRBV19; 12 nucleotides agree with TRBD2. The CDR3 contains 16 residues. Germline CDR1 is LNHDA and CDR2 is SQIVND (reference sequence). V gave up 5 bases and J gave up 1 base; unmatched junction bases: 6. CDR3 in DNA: TGTGCCAGTAGTGCGGGACTAGCGGGTGTATCCTACGAGCAGTACTTC. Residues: CASSAGLAGVSYEQYF.

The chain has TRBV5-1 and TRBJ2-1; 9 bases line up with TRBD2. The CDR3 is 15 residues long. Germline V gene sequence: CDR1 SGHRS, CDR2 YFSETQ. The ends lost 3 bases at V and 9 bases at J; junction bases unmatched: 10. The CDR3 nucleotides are TGCGCCAGCAGCTCAGGTGGCGGGGGGGCGAGTGAGCAGTTCTTC. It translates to CASSSGGGGASEQFF.

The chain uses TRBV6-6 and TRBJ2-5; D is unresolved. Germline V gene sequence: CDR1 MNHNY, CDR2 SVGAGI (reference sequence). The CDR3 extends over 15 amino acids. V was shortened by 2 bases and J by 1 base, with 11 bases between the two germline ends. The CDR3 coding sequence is TGTGCCAGCAGTTACGTCTTGGGCTCCCAAGAGACCCAGTACTTC. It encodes CASSYVLGSQETQYF.

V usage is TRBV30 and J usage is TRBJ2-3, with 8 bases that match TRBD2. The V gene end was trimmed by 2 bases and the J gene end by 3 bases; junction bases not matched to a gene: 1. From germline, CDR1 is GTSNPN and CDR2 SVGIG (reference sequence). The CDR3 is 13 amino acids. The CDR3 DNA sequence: TGTGCCTGGAGTCGGGGGGGAACAGATACGCAGTATTTT. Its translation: CAWSRGGTDTQYF.

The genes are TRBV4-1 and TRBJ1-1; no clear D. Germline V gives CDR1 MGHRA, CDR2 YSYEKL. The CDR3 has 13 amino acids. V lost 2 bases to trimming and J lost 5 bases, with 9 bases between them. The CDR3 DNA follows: TGCGCCAGCAGCCAACCGTTTCTGACTGAAGCTTTCTTT. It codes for CASSQPFLTEAFF.

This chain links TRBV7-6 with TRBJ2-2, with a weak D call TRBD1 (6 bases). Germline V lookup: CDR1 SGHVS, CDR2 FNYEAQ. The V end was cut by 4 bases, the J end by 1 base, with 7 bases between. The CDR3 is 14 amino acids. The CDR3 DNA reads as TGTGCCAGCAGCTGGGGGCAGAACACCGGGGAGCTGTTTTTT. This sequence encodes CASSWGQNTGELFF.

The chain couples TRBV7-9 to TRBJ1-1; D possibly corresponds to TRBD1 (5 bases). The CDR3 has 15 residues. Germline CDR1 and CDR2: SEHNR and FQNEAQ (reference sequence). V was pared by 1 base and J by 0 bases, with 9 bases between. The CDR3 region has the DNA TGTGCCAGCAGCTTAGGCAGGGCCCTGAACACTGAAGCTTTCTTT. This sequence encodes CASSLGRALNTEAFF.

The DNA for the CDR3 is TGTGCCAGCAGTGATGGGGAGTGGGGAGGTGGCTACACCTTC. This gives the protein CASSDGEWGGGYTF. The rearrangement links TRBV25-1 to TRBJ1-2; D unresolved. Germline CDR1 and CDR2: MGHDK and SYGVNS. The CDR3 runs to 14 residues. V was trimmed by 3 bases and J by 7 bases, leaving 15 bases between them.

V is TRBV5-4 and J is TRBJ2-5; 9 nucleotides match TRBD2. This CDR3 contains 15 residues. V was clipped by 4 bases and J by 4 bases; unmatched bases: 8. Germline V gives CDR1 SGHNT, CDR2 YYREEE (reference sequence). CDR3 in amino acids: CASSPTSGRGETQYF. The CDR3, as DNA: TGTGCCAGCAGCCCCACTAGCGGGCGTGGAGAGACCCAGTACTTC.

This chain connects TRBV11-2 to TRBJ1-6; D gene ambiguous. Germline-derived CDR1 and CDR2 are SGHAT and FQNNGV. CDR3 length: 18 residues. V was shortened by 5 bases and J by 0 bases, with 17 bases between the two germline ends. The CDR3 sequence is CASSDGATWSSYNSPLHF. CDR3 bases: TGTGCCAGCAGCGACGGTGCGACTTGGAGCTCCTATAATTCACCCCTCCACTTT.

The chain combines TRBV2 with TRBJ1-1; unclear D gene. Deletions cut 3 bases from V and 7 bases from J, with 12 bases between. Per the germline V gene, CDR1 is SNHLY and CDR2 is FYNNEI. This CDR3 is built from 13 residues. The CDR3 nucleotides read TGTGCCAGCAGTGAGGTCAAGCGGGGTGAAGCTTTCTTT. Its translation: CASSEVKRGEAFF.

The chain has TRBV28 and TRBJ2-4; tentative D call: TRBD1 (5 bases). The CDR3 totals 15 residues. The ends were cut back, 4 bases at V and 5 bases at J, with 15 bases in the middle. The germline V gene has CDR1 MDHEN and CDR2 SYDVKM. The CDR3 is CASSSPGIPENIQYF. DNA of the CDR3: TGTGCCAGCAGTTCCCCAGGGATTCCCGAAAACATTCAGTACTTC.

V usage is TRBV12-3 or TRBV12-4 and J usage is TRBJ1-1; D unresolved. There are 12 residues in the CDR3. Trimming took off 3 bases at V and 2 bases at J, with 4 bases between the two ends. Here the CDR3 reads CASSFSNTEAFF. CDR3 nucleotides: TGTGCCAGCAGTTTTAGTAACACTGAAGCTTTCTTT.

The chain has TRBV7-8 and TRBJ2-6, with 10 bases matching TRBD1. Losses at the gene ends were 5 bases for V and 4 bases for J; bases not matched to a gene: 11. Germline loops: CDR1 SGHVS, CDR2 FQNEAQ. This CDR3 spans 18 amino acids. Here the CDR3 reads CASSGWRDRGTGANVLTF. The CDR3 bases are TGTGCCAGCAGCGGATGGCGGGACAGGGGAACGGGGGCCAACGTCCTGACTTTC.

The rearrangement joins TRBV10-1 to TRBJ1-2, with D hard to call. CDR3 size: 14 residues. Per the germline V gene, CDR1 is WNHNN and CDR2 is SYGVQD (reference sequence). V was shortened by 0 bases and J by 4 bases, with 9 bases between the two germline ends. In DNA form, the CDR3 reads TGCGCCAGCAGTGAGTCGGGCAGGTCCTATGGCTACACCTTC. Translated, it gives CASSESGRSYGYTF.

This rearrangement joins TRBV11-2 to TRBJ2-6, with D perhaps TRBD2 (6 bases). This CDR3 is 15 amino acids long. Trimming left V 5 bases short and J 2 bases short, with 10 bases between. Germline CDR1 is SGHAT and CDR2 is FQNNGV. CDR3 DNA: TGTGCCAGCAGCACGTCGGGGGCTGGGGCCAACGTCCTGACTTTC. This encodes CASSTSGAGANVLTF.

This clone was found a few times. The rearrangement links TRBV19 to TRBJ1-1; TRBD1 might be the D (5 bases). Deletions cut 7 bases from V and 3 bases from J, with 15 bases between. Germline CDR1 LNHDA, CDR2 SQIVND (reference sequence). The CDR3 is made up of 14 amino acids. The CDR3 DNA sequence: TGTGCCAGTACTAAGGATCCGGGGGACACTGAAGCTTTCTTT. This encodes CASTKDPGDTEAFF. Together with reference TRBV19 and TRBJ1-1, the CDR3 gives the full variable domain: DGGITQSPKYLFRKEGQNVTLSCEQNLNHDAMYWYRQDPGQGLRLIYYSQIVNDFQKGDIAEGYSVSREKKESFPLTVTSAQKNPTAFYLCASTKDPGDTEAFFGQGTRLTVV.

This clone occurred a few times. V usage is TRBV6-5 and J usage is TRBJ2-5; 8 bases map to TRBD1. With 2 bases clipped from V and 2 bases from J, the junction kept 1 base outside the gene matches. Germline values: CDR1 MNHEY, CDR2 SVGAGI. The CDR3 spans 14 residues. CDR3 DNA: TGTGCCAGCAGTTACAACAGGGGGCAAGAGACCCAGTACTTC. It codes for CASSYNRGQETQYF.

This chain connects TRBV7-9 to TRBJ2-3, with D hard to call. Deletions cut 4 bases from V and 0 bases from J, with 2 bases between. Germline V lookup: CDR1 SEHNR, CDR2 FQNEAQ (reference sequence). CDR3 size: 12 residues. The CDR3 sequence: CASSSSTDTQYF. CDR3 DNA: TGTGCCAGCAGCTCGAGCACAGATACGCAGTATTTT.

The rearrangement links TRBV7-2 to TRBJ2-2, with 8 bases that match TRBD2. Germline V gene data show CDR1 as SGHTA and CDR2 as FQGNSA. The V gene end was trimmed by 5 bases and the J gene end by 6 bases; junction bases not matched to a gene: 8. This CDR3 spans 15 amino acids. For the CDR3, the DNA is TGTGCCAGCAGCCAAATCGCGCGGGAGGCCGGGGAGCTGTTTTTT. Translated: CASSQIAREAGELFF.

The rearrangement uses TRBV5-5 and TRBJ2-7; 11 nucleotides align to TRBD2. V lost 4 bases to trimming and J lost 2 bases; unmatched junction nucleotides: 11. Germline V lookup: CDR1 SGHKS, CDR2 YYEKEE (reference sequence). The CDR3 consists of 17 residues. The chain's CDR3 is CASSLSGRAGDPYEQYF. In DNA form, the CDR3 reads TGTGCCAGCAGCCTTAGCGGGAGGGCCGGGGATCCCTACGAGCAGTACTTC.

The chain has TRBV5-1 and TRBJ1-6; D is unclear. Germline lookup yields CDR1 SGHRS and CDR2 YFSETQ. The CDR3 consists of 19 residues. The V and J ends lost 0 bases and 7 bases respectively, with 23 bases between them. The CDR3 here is CASSLAPLQLALHNSPLHF. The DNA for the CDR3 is TGCGCCAGCAGCTTGGCCCCTCTACAGCTAGCTCTTCACAATTCACCCCTCCACTTT. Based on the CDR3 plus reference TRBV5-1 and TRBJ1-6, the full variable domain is KAGVTQTPRYLIKTRGQQVTLSCSPISGHRSVSWYQQTPGQGLQFLFEYFSETQRNKGNFPGRFSGRQFSNSRSEMNVSTLELGDSALYLCASSLAPLQLALHNSPLHFGNGTRLTVT.

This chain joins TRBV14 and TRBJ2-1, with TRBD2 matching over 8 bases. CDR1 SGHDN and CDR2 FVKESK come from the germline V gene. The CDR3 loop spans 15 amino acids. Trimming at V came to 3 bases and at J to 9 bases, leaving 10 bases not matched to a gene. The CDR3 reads CASSHPGGVTREQFF. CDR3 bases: TGTGCCAGCAGCCATCCGGGGGGGGTTACTCGTGAGCAGTTCTTC.

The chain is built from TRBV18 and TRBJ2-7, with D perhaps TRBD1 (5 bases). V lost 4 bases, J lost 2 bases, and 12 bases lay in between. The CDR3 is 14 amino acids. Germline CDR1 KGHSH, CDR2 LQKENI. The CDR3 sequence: CASSLRQNTYEQYF. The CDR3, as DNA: TGTGCCAGCTCACTTCGACAGAATACCTACGAGCAGTACTTC. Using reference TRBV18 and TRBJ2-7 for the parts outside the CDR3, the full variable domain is NAGVMQNPRHLVRRRGQEARLRCSPMKGHSHVYWYRQLPEEGLKFMVYLQKENIIDESGMPKERFSAEFPKEGPSILRIQQVVRGDSAAYFCASSLRQNTYEQYFGPGTRLTVT.

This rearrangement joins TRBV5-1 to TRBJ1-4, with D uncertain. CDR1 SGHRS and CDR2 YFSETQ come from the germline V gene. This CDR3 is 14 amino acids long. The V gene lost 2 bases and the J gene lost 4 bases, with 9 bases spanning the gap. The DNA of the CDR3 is TGCGCCAGCAGCTTTGGCCAGTTTAATGAAAAACTGTTTTTT. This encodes CASSFGQFNEKLFF.

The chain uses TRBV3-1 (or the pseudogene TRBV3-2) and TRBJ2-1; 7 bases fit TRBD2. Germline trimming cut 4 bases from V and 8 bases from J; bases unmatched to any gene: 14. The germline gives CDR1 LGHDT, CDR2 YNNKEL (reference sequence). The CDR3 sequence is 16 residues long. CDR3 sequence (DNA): TGTGCCAGCAGCCGTTTAGTGAGCGGGGATTCGGATGAGCAGTTCTTC. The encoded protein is CASSRLVSGDSDEQFF.

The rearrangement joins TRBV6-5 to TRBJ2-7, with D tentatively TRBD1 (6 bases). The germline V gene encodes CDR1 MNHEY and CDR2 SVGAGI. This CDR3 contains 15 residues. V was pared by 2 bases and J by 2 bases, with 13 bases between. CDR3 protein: CASSYNRDTTYEQYF. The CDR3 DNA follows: TGTGCCAGCAGTTACAACCGGGACACTACCTACGAGCAGTACTTC.

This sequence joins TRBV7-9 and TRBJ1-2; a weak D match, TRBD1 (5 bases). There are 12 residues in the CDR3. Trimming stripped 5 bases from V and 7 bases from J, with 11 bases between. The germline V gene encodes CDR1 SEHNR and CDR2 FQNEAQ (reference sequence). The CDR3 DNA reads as TGTGCCAGCAGCCGGGAGGGGTTTGGCTACACCTTC. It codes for CASSREGFGYTF.

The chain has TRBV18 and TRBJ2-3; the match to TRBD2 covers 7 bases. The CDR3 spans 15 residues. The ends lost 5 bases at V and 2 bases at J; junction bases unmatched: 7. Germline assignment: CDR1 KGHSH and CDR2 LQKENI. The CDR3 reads CASSSAGVLTDTQYF. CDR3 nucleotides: TGTGCCAGCTCATCGGCGGGGGTACTCACAGATACGCAGTATTTT.

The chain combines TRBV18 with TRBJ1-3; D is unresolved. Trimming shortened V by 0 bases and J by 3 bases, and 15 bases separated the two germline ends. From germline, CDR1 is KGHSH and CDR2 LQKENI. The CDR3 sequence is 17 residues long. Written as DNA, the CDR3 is TGTGCCAGCTCACCACCAATTACTAATCCCTATGGAAACACCATATATTTT. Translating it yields CASSPPITNPYGNTIYF.